Listed below are T cell receptor beta chains from one sample, sequenced in a study of blood T cell repertoires in COVID-19. TCRdb keeps only in-frame clones here, not all; method: immunoSEQ multiplex PCR. The sample has about half a million clones, approximately 85% seen once; the top ten hold approximately 3.4%. The source material was peripheral blood. The source is a human donor in a cohort sampled during active COVID-19. CDR3s include the opening cysteine and the closing phenylalanine or tryptophan. D genes are given only for firm matches. Rows give clone size only sometimes, using once, few, many, or a class for an expanded clone.

D: NA
V: TRBV5-8
J: TRBJ2-1
size: once
CDR3: CASSIGTRVANNEQFF
DNA: TGTGCCAGCAGCATCGGGACTCGGGTTGCTAATAATGAGCAGTTCTTC

D: NA
V: TRBV9
J: TRBJ2-3
size: NA
CDR3: CASSVGLPTDTQYF
DNA: TGTGCCAGCAGCGTCGGACTACCTACAGATACGCAGTATTTT

D: NA
V: TRBV7-2
J: TRBJ2-3
size: NA
CDR3: CASSFQQGRGTDTQYF
DNA: TGTGCCAGCAGCTTTCAACAGGGACGGGGCACAGATACGCAGTATTTT

D: TRBD2
V: TRBV30
J: TRBJ2-1
size: NA
CDR3: CAWTRQLAGGGEQFF
DNA: TGTGCCTGGACCCGTCAACTAGCGGGAGGTGGGGAGCAGTTCTTC

D: NA
V: TRBV5-4
J: TRBJ1-1
size: NA
CDR3: CASSLEGAEAFF
DNA: TGTGCCAGCAGCTTGGAAGGGGCGGAAGCTTTCTTT

D: NA
V: TRBV13
J: TRBJ1-2
size: NA
CDR3: CASSLEGRSFGGYTF
DNA: TGTGCCAGCAGCTTGGAGGGACGGTCTTTCGGTGGCTACACCTTC

D: NA
V: TRBV7-9
J: TRBJ1-2
size: NA
CDR3: CASSFNSQGTNGYTF
DNA: TGTGCCAGCAGCTTTAATAGCCAGGGGACGAATGGCTACACCTTC

D: NA
V: TRBV5-1
J: TRBJ2-7
size: NA
CDR3: CASKIATPGVNEQYF
DNA: TGCGCCAGCAAAATTGCGACACCAGGGGTCAACGAGCAGTACTTC

D: NA
V: TRBV18
J: TRBJ1-3
size: NA
CDR3: CASSPRATARLSGNTIYF
DNA: TGTGCCAGCTCACCACGGGCCACGGCCCGCCTCTCTGGAAACACCATATATTTT

D: NA
V: TRBV27
J: TRBJ2-7
size: NA
CDR3: CASSLRASSYEQYF
DNA: TGTGCCAGCAGCCTCAGGGCAAGCTCCTACGAGCAGTACTTC

D: TRBD2
V: TRBV5-4
J: TRBJ2-1
size: NA
CDR3: CASSPTSGRAWEQFF
DNA: TGTGCCAGCAGCCCGACTAGCGGGAGGGCATGGGAGCAGTTCTTC